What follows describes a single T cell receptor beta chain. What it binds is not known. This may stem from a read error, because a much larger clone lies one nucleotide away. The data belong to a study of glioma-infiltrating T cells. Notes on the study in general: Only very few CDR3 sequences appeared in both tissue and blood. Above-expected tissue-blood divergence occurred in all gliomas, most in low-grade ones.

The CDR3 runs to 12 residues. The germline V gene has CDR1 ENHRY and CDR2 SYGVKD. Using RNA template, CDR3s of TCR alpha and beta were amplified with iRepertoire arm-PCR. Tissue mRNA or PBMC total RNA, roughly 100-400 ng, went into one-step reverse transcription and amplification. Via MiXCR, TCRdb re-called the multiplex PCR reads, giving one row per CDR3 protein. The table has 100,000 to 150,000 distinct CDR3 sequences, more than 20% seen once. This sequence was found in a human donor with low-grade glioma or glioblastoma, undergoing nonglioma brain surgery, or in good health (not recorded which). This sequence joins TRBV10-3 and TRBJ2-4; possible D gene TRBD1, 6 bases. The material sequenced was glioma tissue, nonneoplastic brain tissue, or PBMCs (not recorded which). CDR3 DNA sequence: TGTGCCATCAGGGACAGATCAGACATTAAGTACTTC. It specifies CAIRDRSDIKYF.